Below, one TCR beta chain is given with its context. The sample is drawn from a study of tumor and adjacent non-tumor tissue in lung cancer. Three rounds of nested PCR, following a modified ARM-PCR protocol, produced the TCRbeta library. Each CDR3 protein is one row after TCRdb ran MiXCR on the multiplex PCR reads. The sample holds roughly 120,000 distinct CDR3 sequences; 60% to 80% are singletons and the top ten take roughly 20%. No cell sorting was done before RNA was extracted from the tissue. The normal lung tissue was taken more than 3 cm from the tumor edge. Chemotherapy-naive patients with new lung cancer underwent thoracic surgery in China, August–November 2014. This TCR was sampled from a man between 60 and 70 years old with non-small cell lung cancer. Sequenced material: distant non-tumor lung tissue.

CDR3 bases: TGCAGTGCGAAGCTTAGCGGGAGGACATCTGAGCAGTTCTTC. This gives the protein CSAKLSGRTSEQFF. This chain links TRBV20-1 with TRBJ2-1; TRBD2 aligns across 10 bases. The trim removed 6 bases at V and 9 bases at J, leaving 11 bases unmatched. The CDR3 consists of 14 residues. From germline, CDR1 is DFQATT and CDR2 SNEGSKA (reference sequence).